The T cell receptor beta chain under discussion was sequenced for a study of identical twins. Points from the study as a whole: It was out-of-frame TCR alpha sharing in monozygotic twins that models underestimated. Partial confounding of zero-insertion analyses by invariant MAIT and iNKT cells was possible.

Concerning this clonotype: Its specificity is not known.

TCRdb re-called the 5' RACE reads with MiXCR, one entry per CDR3 protein. The sample has approximately 530,000 distinct CDR3 sequences, around 24% seen once. V shed 2 bases, J shed 6 bases, and the junction held 14 bases outside the gene matches. Germline lookup yields CDR1 MNHEY and CDR2 SVGAGI. The CDR3 runs 18 residues. The data also belong to a second study, concerning yellow fever vaccine responses in identical twins.

This TCR was recovered from a young woman in good health. The chain links TRBV6-5 to TRBJ2-1; TRBD2 matches at 9 bases. The sample comprised CD4+ T cells sorted from blood. CDR3 DNA: TGTGCCAGCAGTTACGCCGCTGGGGCTAGCGGGGAATTCAATGAGCAGTTCTTC. It translates to CASSYAAGASGEFNEQFF.